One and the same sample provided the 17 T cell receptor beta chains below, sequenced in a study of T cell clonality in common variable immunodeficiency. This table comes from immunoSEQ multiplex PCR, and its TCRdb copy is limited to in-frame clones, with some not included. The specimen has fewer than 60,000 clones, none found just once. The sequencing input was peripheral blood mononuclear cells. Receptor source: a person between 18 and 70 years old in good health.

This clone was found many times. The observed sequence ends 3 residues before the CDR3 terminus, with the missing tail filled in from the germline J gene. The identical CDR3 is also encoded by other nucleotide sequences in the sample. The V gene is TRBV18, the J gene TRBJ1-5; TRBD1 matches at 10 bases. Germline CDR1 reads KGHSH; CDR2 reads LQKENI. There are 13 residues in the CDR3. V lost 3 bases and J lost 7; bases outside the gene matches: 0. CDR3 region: CASSPDRGQPQHF. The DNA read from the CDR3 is TGTGCCAGCTCACCGGACAGGGGGCAGCCC. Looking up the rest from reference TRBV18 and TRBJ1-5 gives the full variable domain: NAGVMQNPRHLVRRRGQEARLRCSPMKGHSHVYWYRQLPEEGLKFMVYLQKENIIDESGMPKERFSAEFPKEGPSILRIQQVVRGDSAAYFCASSPDRGQPQHFGDGTRLSIL.

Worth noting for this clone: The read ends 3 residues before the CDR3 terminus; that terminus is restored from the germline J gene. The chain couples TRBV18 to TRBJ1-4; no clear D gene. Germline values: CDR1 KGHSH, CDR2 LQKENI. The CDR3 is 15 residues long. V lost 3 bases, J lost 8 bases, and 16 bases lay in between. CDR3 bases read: TGTGCCAGCTCACCCCGGCAGACTGCGCGGGAAAAA. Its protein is CASSPRQTAREK. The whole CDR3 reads CASSPRQTAREKLFF.

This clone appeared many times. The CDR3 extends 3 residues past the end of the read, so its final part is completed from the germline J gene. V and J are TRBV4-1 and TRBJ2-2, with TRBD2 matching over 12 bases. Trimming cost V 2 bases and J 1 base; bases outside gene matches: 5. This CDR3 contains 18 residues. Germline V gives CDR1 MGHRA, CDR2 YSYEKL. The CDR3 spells CASSQSSGRAENTGELFF. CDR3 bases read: TGCGCCAGCAGCCAATCTAGCGGGAGGGCCGAGAACACCGGGGAG.

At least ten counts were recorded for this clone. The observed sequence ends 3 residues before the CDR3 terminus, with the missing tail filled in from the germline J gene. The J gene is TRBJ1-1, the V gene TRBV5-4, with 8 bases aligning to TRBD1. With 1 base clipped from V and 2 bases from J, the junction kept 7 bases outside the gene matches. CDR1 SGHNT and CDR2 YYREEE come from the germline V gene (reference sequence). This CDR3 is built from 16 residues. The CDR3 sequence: CASSLQGAGGNTEAFF. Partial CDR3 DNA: TGTGCCAGCAGCTTGCAGGGGGCGGGTGGAAACACTGAA. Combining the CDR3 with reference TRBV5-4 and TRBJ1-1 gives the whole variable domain ETGVTQSPTHLIKTRGQQVTLRCSSQSGHNTVSWYQQALGQGPQFIFQYYREEENGRGNFPPRFSGLQFPNYSSELNVNALELDDSALYLCASSLQGAGGNTEAFFGQGTRLTVV.

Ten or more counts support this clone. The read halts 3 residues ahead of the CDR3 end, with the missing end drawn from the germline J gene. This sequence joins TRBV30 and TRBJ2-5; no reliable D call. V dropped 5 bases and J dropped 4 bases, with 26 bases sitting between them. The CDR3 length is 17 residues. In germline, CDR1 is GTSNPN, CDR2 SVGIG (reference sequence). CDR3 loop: CAWVKVVGFGPRETQYF. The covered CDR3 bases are TGTGCCTGGGTGAAGGTGGTTGGTTTTGGCCCCCGAGAGACC.

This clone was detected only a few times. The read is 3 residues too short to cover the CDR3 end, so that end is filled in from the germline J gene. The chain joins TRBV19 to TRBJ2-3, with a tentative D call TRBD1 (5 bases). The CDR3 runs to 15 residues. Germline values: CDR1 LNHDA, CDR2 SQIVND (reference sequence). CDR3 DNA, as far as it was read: TGTGCCTCCCTAGGTAAGGGGCTGAGCAATCAGCCG. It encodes CASLGKGLSNQP. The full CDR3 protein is CASLGKGLSNQPQYF.

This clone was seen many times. The part of the CDR3 DNA that was read is TGTGCCAGCTCACCACTCTTTGTCGGGGGGGGGAACACTGAA. It encodes CASSPLFVGGGNTE. The complete CDR3 reads CASSPLFVGGGNTEAFF. V and J are TRBV18 and TRBJ1-1, with D maybe TRBD1 (5 bases). The missing CDR3 end, 3 residues past where the read stops, is filled in from the germline J gene. Germline V gives CDR1 KGHSH, CDR2 LQKENI. V lost 1 base to trimming and J lost 1 base, with 16 bases between them. The CDR3 totals 17 residues.

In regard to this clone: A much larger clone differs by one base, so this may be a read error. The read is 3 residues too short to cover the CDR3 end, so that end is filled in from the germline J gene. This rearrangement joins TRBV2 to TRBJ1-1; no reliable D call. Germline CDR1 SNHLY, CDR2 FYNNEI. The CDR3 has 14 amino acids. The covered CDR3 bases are TGTGCCAGCAGTGAGGTCAGCGTGAACGCTGAA. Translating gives CASSEVSVNAE. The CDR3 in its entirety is CASSEVSVNAEAFF.

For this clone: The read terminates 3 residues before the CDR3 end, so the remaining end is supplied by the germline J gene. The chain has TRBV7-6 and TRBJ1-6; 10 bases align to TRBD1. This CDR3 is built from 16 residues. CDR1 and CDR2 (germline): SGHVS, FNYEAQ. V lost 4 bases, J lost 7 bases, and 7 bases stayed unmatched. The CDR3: CASSSRSGQGNSPLHF. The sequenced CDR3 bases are TGTGCCAGCAGCTCTAGATCGGGACAGGGGAATTCACCC.

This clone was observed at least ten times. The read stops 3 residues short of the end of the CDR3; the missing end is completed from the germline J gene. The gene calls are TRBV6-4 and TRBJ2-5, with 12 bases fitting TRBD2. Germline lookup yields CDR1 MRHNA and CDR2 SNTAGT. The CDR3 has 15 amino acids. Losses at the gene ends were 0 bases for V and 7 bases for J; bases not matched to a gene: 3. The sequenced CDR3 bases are TGTGCCAGCAGTGACTCCACTAGCGGGGGGTCGACC. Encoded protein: CASSDSTSGGST. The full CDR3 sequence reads CASSDSTSGGSTQYF.

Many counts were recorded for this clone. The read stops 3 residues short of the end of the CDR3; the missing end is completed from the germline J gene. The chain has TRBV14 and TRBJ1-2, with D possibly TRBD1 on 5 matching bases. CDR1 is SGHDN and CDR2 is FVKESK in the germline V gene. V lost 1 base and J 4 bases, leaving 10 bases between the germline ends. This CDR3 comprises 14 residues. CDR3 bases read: TGTGCCAGCAGCCAAGGGGGCGAGAGCTATGGC. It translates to CASSQGGESYG. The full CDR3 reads CASSQGGESYGYTF. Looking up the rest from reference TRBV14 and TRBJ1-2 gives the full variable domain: EAGVTQFPSHSVIEKGQTVTLRCDPISGHDNLYWYRRVMGKEIKFLLHFVKESKQDESGMPNNRFLAERTGGTYSTLKVQPAELEDSGVYFCASSQGGESYGYTFGSGTRLTVV.

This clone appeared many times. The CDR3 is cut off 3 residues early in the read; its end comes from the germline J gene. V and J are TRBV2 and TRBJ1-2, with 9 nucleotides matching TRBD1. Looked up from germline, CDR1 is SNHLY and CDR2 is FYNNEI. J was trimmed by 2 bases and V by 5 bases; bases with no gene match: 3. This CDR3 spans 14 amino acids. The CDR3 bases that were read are TGTGCCAGCAGTTCCGGACAGGGGAACTATGGC. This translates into CASSSGQGNYG. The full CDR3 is CASSSGQGNYGYTF.

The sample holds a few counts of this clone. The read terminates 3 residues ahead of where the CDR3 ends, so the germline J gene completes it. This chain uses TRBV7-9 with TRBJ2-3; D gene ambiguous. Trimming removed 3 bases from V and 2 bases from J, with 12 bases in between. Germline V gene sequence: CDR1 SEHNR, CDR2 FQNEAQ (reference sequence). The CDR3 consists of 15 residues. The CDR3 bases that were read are TGTGCCAGCAGCTTTCTCGGCGGATTCACAGATACG. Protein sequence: CASSFLGGFTDT. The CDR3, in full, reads CASSFLGGFTDTQYF.

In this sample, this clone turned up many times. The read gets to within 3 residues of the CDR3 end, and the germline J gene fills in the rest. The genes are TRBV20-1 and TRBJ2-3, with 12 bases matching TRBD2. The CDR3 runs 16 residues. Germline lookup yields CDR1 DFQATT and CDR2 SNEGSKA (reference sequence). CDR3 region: CSAVAASGGAWETQYF. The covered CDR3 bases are TGCAGTGCTGTAGCGGCTAGCGGGGGGGCCTGGGAGACG.

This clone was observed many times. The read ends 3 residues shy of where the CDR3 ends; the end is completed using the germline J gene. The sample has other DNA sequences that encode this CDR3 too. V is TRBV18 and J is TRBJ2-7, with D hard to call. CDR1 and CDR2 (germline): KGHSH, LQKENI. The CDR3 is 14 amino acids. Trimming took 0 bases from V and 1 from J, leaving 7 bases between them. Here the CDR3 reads CASSPPTLSYEQYF. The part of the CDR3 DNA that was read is TGTGCCAGCTCACCACCTACCCTATCCTACGAG.

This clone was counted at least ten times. CDR3 DNA (partial): TGTGCCAGCAGCGTAGAGGGGTACACTGAA. It is translated as CASSVEGYTE. The complete CDR3 sequence is CASSVEGYTEAFF. This chain uses TRBV9 with TRBJ1-1; D is perhaps TRBD1 (5 bases). The read finishes 3 residues shy of the CDR3 end, and the germline J gene is used to complete it. Germline CDR1 reads SGDLS; CDR2 reads YYNGEE. CDR3 length: 13 residues. V lost 0 bases to trimming and J lost 3 bases, with 6 bases between them.

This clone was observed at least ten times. Partial CDR3 DNA: TGCGCCAGCAGCTTGGGGGCTTCAACCGGGGAG. Translation: CASSLGASTGE. The CDR3, in full, reads CASSLGASTGELFF. The rearrangement joins TRBV5-1 to TRBJ2-2; D remains ambiguous. The read halts 3 residues ahead of the CDR3 end, with the missing end drawn from the germline J gene. Germline assignment: CDR1 SGHRS and CDR2 YFSETQ. This CDR3 has 14 amino acids. The V and J ends lost 0 bases and 5 bases respectively, with 8 bases between them.